The TCR beta chain described here comes from a study of PD-1 blockade in classical Hodgkin lymphoma. Study-wide points: The CD4+ diversity rise by C4D1 was clearest in complete responders.

Details on this clone: Its antigen is not identified.

Sequencing used immunoSEQ multiplex PCR; TCRdb keeps in-frame clones, though not all of them. The repertoire holds 20,000 to 25,000 clones, with 80% to 85% as singletons. All the patients suffered relapse after autologous stem cell transplantation, and brentuximab vedotin exposure differed. The CDR3 has 13 amino acids. Trimming at V came to 4 bases and at J to 6 bases, leaving 5 bases not matched to a gene. Germline V gene data show CDR1 as SGHRS and CDR2 as YFSETQ. Sequenced here: peripheral blood mononuclear cells (PBMCs), sampled before the second cycle of nivolumab. This chain uses TRBV5-1 with TRBJ1-2; 8 bases are shared with TRBD1. The sequence was obtained from a human donor with classical Hodgkin lymphoma. The DNA of the CDR3 is TGCGCCAGCAGCCCGGGACAGGCTCATGGCTACACCTTC. It codes for CASSPGQAHGYTF.